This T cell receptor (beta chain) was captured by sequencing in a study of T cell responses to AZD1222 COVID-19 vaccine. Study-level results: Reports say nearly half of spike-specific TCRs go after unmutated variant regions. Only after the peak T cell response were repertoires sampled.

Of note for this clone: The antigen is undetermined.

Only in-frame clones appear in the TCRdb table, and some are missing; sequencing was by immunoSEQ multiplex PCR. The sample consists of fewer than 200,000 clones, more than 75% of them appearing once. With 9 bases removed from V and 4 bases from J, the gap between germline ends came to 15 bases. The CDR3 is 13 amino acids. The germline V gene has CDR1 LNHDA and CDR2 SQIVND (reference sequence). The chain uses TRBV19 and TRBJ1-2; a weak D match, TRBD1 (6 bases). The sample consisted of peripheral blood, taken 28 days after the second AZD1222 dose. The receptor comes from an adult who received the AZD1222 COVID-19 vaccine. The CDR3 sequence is CASRGDKSYGYTF. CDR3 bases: TGTGCCAGCCGTGGGGACAAAAGCTATGGCTACACCTTC.